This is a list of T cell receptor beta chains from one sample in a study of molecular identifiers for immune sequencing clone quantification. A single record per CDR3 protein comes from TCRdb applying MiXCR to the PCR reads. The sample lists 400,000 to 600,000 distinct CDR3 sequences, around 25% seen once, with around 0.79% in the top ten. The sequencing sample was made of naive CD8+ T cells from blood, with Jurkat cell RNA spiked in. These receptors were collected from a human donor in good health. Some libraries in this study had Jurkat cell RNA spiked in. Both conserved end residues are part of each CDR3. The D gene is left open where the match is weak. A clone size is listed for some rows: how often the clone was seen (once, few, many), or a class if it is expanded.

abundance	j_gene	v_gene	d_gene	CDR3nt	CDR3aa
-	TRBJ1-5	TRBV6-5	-	TGTGCCAGCAAAAACCTAGAGTTTAGCAATCAGCCCCACCATTTT	CASKNLEFSNQPHHF
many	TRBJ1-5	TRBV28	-	TGTGCCAGCAGTTTAACACAGCTCAATCAGCCCCAGCATTTT	CASSLTQLNQPQHF
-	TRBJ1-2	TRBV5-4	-	TGTGCCAGCAGCTTTTCAGGAGGAGCGAGAGGCTACACCTTC	CASSFSGGARGYTF
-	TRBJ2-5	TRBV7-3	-	TGTGCCAGCAGCTCACTACAGGGTTTCCAAAAGCCCCAGTACTTC	CASSSLQGFQKPQYF
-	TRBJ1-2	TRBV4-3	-	TGCGCCAGCAGCCAAGATTGGGGGACGGTCGACTATGGCTACACCTTC	CASSQDWGTVDYGYTF
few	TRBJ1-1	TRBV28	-	TGTGCCAGCAGTTTAGGGGAACTCTCCCTGTTT	CASSLGELSLF
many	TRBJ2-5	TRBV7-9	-	TGTGCCAGCAGGGCTTTCGGACAAGAGACCCAGTACTTC	CASRAFGQETQYF
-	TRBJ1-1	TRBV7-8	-	TGTGCCATCGGGTGGCAGGGGAAGAACACTGAAGCTTTCTTT	CAIGWQGKNTEAFF
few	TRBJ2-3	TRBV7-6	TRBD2	TGTGCCAGCAGCTTAAGCGGGAGCTTGGCAGATACGCAGTATTTT	CASSLSGSLADTQYF
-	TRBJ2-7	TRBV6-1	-	TGTGCCAGCAGTGAAGCTCGGGCCTACGAGCAGTACTTC	CASSEARAYEQYF
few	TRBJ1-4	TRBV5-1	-	TGCGCCAGCAGCTTGGCCCGAACGGTCGAAAAACTGTTTTTT	CASSLARTVEKLFF